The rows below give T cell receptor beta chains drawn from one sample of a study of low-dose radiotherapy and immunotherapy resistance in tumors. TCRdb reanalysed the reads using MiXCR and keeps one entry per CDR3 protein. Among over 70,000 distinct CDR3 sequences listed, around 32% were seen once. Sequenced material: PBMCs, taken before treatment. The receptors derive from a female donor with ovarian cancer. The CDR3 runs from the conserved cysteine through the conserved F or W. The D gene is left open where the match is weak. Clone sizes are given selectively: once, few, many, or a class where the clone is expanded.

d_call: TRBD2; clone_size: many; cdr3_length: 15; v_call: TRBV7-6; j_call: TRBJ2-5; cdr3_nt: TGTGCCAGCAGCTTAGCATGGGGGGGGCAAGAGACCCAGTACTTC; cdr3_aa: CASSLAWGGQETQYF
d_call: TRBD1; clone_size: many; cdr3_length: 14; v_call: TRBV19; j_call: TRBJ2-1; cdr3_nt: TGTGCCAGTAGTATGACAGGGGGGCTCAATGAGCAGTTCTTC; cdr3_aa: CASSMTGGLNEQFF
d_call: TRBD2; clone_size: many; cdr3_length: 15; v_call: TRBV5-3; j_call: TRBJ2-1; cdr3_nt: TGTGCCAGCAGCTTACGACTAGCGGTTTACAATGAGCAGTTCTTC; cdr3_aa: CASSLRLAVYNEQFF
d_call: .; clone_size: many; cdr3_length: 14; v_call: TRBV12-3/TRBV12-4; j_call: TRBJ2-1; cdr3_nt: TGTGCCAGTCACTTGGGGGATGAGGTCGATGAGCAGTTCTTC; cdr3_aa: CASHLGDEVDEQFF
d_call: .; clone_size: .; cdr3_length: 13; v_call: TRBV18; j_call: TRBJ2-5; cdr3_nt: TGTGCCAGCTCACTAGAACAGCAAGAGACCCAGTACTTC; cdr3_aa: CASSLEQQETQYF
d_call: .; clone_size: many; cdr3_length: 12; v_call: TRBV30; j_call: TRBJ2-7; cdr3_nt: TGTGCCTGGAGGGGGACTCCCTACGAGCAGTACTTC; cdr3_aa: CAWRGTPYEQYF
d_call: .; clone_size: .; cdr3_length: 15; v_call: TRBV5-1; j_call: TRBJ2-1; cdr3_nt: TGCGCCAGCAGCTTGTGGAGCGGAGGGTACAATGAGCAGTTCTTC; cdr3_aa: CASSLWSGGYNEQFF
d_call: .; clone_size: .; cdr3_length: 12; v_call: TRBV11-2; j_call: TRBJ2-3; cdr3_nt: TGTGCCAGCAGCCCGAGAGGAGATACGCAGTATTTT; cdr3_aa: CASSPRGDTQYF
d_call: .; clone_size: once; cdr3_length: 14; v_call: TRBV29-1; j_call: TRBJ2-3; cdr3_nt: TGCAGCGTTGGGGACGACGGGGTCACAGATACGCAGTATTTT; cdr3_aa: CSVGDDGVTDTQYF
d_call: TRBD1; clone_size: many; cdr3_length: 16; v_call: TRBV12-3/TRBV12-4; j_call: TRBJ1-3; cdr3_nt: TGTGCCAGCAGGCCACAGGGGAGGATCTCCGGAAACACCATATATTTT; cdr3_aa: CASRPQGRISGNTIYF
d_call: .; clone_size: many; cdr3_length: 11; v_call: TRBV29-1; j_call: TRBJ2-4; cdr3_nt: TGCAGCGCCGGGACCACGGGCATTCAGTACTTC; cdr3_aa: CSAGTTGIQYF
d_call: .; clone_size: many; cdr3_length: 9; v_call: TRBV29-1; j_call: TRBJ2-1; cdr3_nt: TGCAGCGTTGACGTTGAGCAGTTCTTC; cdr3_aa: CSVDVEQFF
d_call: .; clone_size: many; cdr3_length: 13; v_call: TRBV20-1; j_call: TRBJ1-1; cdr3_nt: TGCAGTGCTAGTCCGGATGTAATTACTGAAGCTTTCTTT; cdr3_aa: CSASPDVITEAFF
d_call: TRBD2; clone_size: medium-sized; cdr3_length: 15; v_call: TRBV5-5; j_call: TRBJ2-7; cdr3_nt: TGTGCCAGCAGCTTGGATAGCGGGAGTATCTACGAGCAGTACTTC; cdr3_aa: CASSLDSGSIYEQYF
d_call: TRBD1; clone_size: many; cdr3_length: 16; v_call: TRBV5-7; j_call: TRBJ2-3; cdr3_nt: TGCGCCAGCAGCCTCCTGGGGACAGGAATCACAGATACGCAGTATTTT; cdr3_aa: CASSLLGTGITDTQYF
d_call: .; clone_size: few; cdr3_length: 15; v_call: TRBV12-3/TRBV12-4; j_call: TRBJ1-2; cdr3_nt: TGTGCCAGCAGTTTAGGGCTGGGGACATCGTATGGCTACACCTTC; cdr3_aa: CASSLGLGTSYGYTF
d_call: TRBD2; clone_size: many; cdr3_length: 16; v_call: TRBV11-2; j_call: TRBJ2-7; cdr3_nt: TGTGCCAGCAGCTTAGATCGACTAGCGGGGACCTACGAGCAGTACTTC; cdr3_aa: CASSLDRLAGTYEQYF
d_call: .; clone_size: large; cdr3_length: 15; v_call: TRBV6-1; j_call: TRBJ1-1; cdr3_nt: TGTGCCAGCAGTTACGACAGAGCCATGAACACTGAAGCTTTCTTT; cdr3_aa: CASSYDRAMNTEAFF
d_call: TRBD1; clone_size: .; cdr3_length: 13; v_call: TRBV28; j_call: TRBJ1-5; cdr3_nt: TGTGCCAGCAGTTACAGGGGATATCAGCCCCAGCATTTT; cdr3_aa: CASSYRGYQPQHF
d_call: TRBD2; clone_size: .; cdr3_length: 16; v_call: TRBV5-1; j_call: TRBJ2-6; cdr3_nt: TGCGCCAGCAGCTTGGTGCGGGGGGCTGGGGCCAACGTCCTGACTTTC; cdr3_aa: CASSLVRGAGANVLTF
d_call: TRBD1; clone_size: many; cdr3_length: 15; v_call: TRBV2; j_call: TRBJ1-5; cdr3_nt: TGTGCCAGCAGAGGGGACAGGGTGAACAATCAGCCCCAGCATTTT; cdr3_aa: CASRGDRVNNQPQHF
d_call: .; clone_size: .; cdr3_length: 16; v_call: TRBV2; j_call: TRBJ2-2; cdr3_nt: TGTGCCAGCAGTTGGGACTTCAGGAGGGCCGGGGAGCTGTGTTTTTTT; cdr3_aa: CASSWDFRRAGELCFF
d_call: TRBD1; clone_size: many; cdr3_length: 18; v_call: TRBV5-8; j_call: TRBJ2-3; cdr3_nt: TGTGCCAGCAGCCCGGACAGGGGGCTTTTTTTCCCCACAGATACGCAGTATTTT; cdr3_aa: CASSPDRGLFFPTDTQYF
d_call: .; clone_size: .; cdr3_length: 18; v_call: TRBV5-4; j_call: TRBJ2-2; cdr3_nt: .; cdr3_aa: CASSAGLAGNTGELFFFF
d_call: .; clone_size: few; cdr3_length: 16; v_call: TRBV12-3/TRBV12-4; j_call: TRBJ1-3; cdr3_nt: TGTGCCAGCAGTTTAGGAGGTCCCAACCTTGTTTCTTCCATATATTTT; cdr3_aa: CASSLGGPNLVSSIYF
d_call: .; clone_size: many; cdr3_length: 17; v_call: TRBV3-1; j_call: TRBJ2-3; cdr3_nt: TGTGCCAGCAGCCATGCTAGGGGAGGTTGGGGCGCTGATACGCAGTATTTT; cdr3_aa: CASSHARGGWGADTQYF